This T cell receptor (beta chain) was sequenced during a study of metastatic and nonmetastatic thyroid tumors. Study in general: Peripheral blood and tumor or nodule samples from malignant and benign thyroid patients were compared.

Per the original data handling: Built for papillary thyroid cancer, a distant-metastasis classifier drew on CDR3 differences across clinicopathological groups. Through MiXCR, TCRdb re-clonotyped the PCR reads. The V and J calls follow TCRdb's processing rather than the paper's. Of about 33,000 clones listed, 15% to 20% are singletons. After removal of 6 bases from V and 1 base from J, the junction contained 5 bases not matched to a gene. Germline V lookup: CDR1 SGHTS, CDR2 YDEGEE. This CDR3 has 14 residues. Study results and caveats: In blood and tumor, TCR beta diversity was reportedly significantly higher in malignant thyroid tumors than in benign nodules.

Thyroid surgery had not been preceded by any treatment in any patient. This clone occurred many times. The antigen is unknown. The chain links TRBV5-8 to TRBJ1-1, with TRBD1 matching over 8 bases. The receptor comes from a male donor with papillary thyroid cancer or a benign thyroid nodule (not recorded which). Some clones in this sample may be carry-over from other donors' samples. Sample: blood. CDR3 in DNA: TGTGCCAGCAACCAACAGGGGGGGAACACTGAAGCTTTCTTT. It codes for CASNQQGGNTEAFF.